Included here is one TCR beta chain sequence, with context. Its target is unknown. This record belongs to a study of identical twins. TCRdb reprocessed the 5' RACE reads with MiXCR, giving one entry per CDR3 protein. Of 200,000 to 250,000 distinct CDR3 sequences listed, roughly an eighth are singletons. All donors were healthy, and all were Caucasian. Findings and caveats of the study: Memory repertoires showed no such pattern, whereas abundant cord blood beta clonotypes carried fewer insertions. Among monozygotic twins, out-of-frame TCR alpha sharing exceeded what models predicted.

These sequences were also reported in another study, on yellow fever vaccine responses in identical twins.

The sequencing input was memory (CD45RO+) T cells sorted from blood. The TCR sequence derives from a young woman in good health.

The CDR3 DNA reads as TGTGCCAGCAGCTTAGAGGACTACGAGCAGTACTTC. It yields the protein CASSLEDYEQYF. The chain has TRBV7-9 and TRBJ2-7; no firm D call. V was shortened by 1 base and J by 3 bases, with 4 bases between the two germline ends. CDR1 SEHNR and CDR2 FQNEAQ come from the germline V gene (reference sequence). This CDR3 spans 12 amino acids. Complete variable domain (other parts from reference TRBV7-9 and TRBJ2-7): DTGVSQNPRHKITKRGQNVTFRCDPISEHNRLYWYRQTLGQGPEFLTYFQNEAQLEKSRLLSDRFSAERPKGSFSTLEIQRTEQGDSAMYLCASSLEDYEQYFGPGTRLTVT.